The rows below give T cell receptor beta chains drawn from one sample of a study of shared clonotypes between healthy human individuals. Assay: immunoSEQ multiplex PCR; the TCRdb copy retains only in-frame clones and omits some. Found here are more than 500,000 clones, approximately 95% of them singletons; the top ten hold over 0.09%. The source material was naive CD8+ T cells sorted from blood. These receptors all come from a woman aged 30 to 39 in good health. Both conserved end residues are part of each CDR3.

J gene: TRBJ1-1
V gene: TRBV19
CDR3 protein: CASSRDREGMNTEAFF

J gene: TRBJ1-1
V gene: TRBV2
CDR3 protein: CASSGVPATTNTEAFF

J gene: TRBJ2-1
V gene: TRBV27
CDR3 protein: CASSHFGGPMPQFF

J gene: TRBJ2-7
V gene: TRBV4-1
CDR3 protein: CASSQAGEWGYEQYF

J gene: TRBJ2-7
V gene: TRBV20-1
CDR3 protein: CSGSAPDQYF

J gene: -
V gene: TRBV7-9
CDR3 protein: CASSLVGQRGEQYF

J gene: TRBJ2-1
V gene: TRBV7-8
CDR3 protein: CASSPQGSSYNEQFF

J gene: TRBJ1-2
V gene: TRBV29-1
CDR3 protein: CSVESASIGEGYGYTF

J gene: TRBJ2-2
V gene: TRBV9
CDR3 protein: CASSVGGRNTGELFF

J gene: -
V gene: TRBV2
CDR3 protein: CASSEELGTLYEQYF

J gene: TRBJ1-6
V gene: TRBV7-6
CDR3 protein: CASTPGGGGVNSPLHF

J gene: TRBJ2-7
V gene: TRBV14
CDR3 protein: CASSQRQSSYEQYF

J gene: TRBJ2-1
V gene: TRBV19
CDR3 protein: CASSYPGTSGSNEQFF

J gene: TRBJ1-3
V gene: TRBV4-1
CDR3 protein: CASSQYRQRNISGNTIYF

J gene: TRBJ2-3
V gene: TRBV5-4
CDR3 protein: CASSLGTSGAQDTQYF

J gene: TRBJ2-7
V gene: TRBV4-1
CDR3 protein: CASSQGTSSYEQYF

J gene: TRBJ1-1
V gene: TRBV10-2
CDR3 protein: CASSGTFATEAFF

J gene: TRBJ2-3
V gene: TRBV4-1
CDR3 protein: CASSQAAYSGREDTQYF

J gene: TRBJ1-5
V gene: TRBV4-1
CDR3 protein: CASSQNQNQPQHF

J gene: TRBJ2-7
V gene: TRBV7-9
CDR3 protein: CASSFGLAGASYEQYF

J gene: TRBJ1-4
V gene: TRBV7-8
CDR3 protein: CASSLGVRGGEGEKLFF

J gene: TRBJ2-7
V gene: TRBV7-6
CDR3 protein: CASSLSSSYEQYF

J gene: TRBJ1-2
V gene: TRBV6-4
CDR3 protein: CASSDSAQGSYGYTF

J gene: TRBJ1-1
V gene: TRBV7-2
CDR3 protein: CASSLEFLEPEAFF

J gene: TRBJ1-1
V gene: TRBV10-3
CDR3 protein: CAISEISRYMNTEAFF

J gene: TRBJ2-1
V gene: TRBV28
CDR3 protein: CASKLGYNEQFF

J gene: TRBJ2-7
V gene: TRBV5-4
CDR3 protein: CASSSGTSLYEQYF

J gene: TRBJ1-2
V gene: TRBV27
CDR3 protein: CASRWTGGNYGYTF

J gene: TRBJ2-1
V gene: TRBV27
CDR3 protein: CASSPPYQGGEQFF

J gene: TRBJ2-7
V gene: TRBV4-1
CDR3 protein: CASSAGGIYEQYF

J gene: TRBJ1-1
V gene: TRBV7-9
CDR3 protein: CASSSGTGGAGTEAFF

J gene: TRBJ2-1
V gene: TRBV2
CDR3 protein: CASSGTSGVNEQFF

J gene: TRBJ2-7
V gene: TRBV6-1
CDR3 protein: CASSAPPHMTVSSYEQYF

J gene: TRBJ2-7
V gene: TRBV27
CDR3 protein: CASSPLGTGIHEQYF

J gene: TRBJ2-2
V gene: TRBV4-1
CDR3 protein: CASSQSIAGANTGELFF

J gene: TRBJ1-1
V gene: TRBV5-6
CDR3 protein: CASSLGSVTEAFF

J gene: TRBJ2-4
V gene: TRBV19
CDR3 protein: CASSIWDSQNIQYF

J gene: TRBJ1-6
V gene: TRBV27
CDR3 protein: CASSLGQGASPLHF

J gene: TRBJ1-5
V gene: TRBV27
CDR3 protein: CASSLLGGTGNQPQHF

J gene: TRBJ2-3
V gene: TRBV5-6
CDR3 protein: CASSSQGTLDTQYF

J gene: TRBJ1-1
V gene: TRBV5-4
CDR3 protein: CASSWGGTEAFF

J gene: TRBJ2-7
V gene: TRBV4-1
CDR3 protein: CASSQVLGDYEQYF

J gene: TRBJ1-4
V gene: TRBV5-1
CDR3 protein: CASSLERKEKLFF

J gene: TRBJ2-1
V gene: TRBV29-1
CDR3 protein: CSVPTSGEQFF

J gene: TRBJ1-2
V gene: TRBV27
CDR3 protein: CASSPSTGWYTF

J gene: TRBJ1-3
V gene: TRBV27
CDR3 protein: CASSFTGDSGNTIYF

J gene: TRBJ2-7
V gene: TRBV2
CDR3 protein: CASTFRGPYEQYF

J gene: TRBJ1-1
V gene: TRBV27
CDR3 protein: CASTGNTEAFF

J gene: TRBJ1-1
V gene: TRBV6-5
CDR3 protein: CATETGIEAFF

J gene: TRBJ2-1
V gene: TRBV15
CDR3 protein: CATSRATSPYNEQFF

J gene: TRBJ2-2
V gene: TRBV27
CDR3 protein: CASKVSNTGELFF

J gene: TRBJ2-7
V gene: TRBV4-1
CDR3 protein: CASSQGVGRGGEQYF

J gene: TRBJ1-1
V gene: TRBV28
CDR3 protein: CASSLSPWNTEAFF